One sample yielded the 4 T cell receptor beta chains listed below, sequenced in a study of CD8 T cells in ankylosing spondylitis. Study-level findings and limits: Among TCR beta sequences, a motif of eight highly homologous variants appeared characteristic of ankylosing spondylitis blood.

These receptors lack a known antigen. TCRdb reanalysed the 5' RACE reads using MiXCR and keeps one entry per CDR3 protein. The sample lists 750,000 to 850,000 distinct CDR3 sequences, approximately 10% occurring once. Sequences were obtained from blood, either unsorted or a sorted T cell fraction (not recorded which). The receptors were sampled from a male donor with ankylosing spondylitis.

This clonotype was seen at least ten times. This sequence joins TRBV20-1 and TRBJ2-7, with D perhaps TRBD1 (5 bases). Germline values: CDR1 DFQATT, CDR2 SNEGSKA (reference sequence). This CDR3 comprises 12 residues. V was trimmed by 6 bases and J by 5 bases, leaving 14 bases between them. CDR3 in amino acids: CSAAARGHEQYF. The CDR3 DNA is TGCAGTGCCGCGGCTAGGGGCCACGAGCAGTACTTC.

This chain's CDR3 is CSGINWGPGDTQYF. CDR3 DNA sequence: TGCAGTGGGATTAATTGGGGGCCGGGAGATACGCAGTATTTT. V is TRBV20-1 and J is TRBJ2-3, with D perhaps matching TRBD1 (6 bases). There are 14 residues in the CDR3. Germline assignment: CDR1 DFQATT and CDR2 SNEGSKA (reference sequence). V lost 7 bases and J 5 bases, leaving 19 bases between the germline ends.

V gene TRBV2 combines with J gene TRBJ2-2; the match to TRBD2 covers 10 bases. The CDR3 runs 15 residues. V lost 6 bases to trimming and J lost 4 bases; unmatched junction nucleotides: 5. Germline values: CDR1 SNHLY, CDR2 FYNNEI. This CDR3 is CASSLSGGATGELFF. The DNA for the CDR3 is TGTGCCAGCAGCCTAAGCGGGGGGGCCACCGGGGAGCTGTTTTTT.

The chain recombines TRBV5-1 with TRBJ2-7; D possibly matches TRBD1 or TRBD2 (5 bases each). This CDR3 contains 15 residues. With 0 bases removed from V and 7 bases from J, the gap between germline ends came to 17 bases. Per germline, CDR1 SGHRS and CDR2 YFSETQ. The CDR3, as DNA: TGCGCCAGCAGCTTGGGTGGCAGGGAACCGGGGGAGCAGTACTTC. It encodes CASSLGGREPGEQYF.